The 25 T cell receptor beta chains listed next were all sequenced from one sample in a study of blood T cell repertoires in COVID-19. The repertoire was sequenced with immunoSEQ multiplex PCR; TCRdb's copy has only in-frame clones and lacks some. The data show around 130,000 clones, roughly four fifths seen once. The sequencing sample was made of PBMCs or T cells enriched from blood (not recorded which). All receptors come from a woman younger than 35 who had been exposed to COVID-19.

This clone was detected a few times. This chain links TRBV29-1 with TRBJ2-3, with D possibly matching TRBD2 (6 bases). CDR3 length: 13 amino acids. V shed 6 bases and J shed 2 bases, with 12 bases lying between them. Germline V gene data show CDR1 as SQVTM and CDR2 as ANQGSEA. The CDR3 is CSVRDSITDTQYF. Written as DNA, the CDR3 is TGCAGCGTCCGGGACTCAATCACAGATACGCAGTATTTT.

V is TRBV20-1 and J is TRBJ1-2; D unclear. V lost 7 bases, J lost 3 bases, and 9 bases lay in between. The CDR3 consists of 11 residues. The germline V gene has CDR1 DFQATT and CDR2 SNEGSKA (reference sequence). CDR3: CSVRSDYGYTF. In DNA, the CDR3 is TGCAGTGTCAGATCTGACTATGGCTACACCTTC.

The rearrangement joins TRBV6-2 or TRBV6-3 to TRBJ2-7, with D uncertain. The CDR3 sequence is 14 residues long. Between the trimmed V and J ends, which lost 5 bases and 1 base, there was a span of 12 bases. Germline V lookup: CDR1 MNHEY, CDR2 SVGEGT. The CDR3 is CASSDTLSSYEQYF. The CDR3 DNA reads TGTGCCAGCAGTGACACTCTAAGTTCCTACGAGCAGTACTTC.

The rearrangement uses TRBV3-1 (or the pseudogene TRBV3-2) and TRBJ2-1, with TRBD1 identical over 9 bases. The CDR3 runs 16 residues. Germline CDR1 LGHDT, CDR2 YNNKEL (reference sequence). J was trimmed by 10 bases and V by 5 bases; bases with no gene match: 15. DNA for the CDR3: TGTGCCAGCAGCTGGTTGGGGACAGGGAAGGTGGGGGAGCAGTTCTTC. It yields the protein CASSWLGTGKVGEQFF.

This clone is a singleton in its sample. The chain combines TRBV3-1 (or the pseudogene TRBV3-2) with TRBJ1-4, with D uncertain. Germline CDR1 and CDR2: LGHDT and YNNKEL (reference sequence). This CDR3 has 15 residues. The V gene lost 0 bases and the J gene lost 8 bases, with 13 bases spanning the gap. CDR3 sequence (DNA): TGTGCCAGCAGCCAAGAGTCAGCGCGTGGGGAAAAACTGTTTTTT. Translation gives CASSQESARGEKLFF.

The chain carries TRBV6-5 and TRBJ1-2; possibly TRBD1 for D (6 bases). Deletions cut 3 bases from V and 4 bases from J, with 9 bases between. Per the germline V gene, CDR1 is MNHEY and CDR2 is SVGAGI. The CDR3 consists of 13 residues. CDR3 region: CASSYGGVYGYTF. CDR3 coding DNA: TGTGCCAGCAGTTATGGGGGCGTCTATGGCTACACCTTC.

The chain uses TRBV5-1 and TRBJ2-5; tentative D call: TRBD1 (5 bases). Germline V gives CDR1 SGHRS, CDR2 YFSETQ. The CDR3 covers 14 residues. The V gene lost 6 bases and the J gene lost 0 bases, with 12 bases spanning the gap. CDR3: CASTVGQYQETQYF. CDR3 DNA sequence: TGCGCCAGCACCGTGGGGCAGTACCAAGAGACCCAGTACTTC.

The chain links TRBV5-1 to TRBJ2-1; D is possibly TRBD2 (5 bases). Trimming stripped 4 bases from V and 0 bases from J, with 14 bases between. Germline CDR1 SGHRS, CDR2 YFSETQ. The CDR3 sequence is 16 residues long. The CDR3, as DNA: TGCGCCAGCAGCCCGGGTTTGGGGAGCTCCTACAATGAGCAGTTCTTC. It translates to CASSPGLGSSYNEQFF.

The J gene is TRBJ1-2, the V gene TRBV10-2; D is undetermined. This CDR3 contains 13 residues. Per germline, CDR1 WSHSY and CDR2 SAAADI. V was cut by 4 bases and J by 8 bases, with 14 bases left in between. CDR3 protein: CASSALEAMGYTF. In DNA, the CDR3 is TGCGCCAGCAGTGCCCTTGAGGCTATGGGCTACACCTTC.

The V and J genes are TRBV11-2 and TRBJ1-6; 9 nucleotides align to TRBD1. V was clipped by 6 bases and J by 9 bases; unmatched bases: 9. Germline lookup yields CDR1 SGHAT and CDR2 FQNNGV. This CDR3 has 15 residues. The chain's CDR3 is CASRRPGQGSSPLHF. CDR3 DNA sequence: TGTGCCAGCAGGCGTCCCGGACAGGGGAGTTCACCCCTCCACTTT.

The gene calls are TRBV28 and TRBJ2-7; maybe TRBD1 (6 bases). CDR1 and CDR2 (germline): MDHEN, SYDVKM. The V end was cut by 7 bases, the J end by 0 bases, with 16 bases between. CDR3 length: 15 amino acids. CDR3 DNA sequence: TGTGCCAGCAAACCGTTGGCAGGGGTCTCCTACGAGCAGTACTTC. The encoded protein is CASKPLAGVSYEQYF. The full variable domain, in which reference TRBV28 and TRBJ2-7 provide the parts outside the CDR3, is DVKVTQSSRYLVKRTGEKVFLECVQDMDHENMFWYRQDPGLGLRLIYFSYDVKMKEKGDIPEGYSVSREKKERFSLILESASTNQTSMYLCASKPLAGVSYEQYFGPGTRLTVT.

The chain employs TRBV7-9 and TRBJ2-7, with D uncertain. The CDR3 sequence is 16 residues long. Deletions cut 3 bases from V and 3 bases from J, with 18 bases between. Per the germline V gene, CDR1 is SEHNR and CDR2 is FQNEAQ (reference sequence). DNA of the CDR3: TGTGCCAGCAGCTTTGTTGCAACCAGAGGATTCTACGAGCAGTACTTC. Translation gives CASSFVATRGFYEQYF.

The chain links TRBV30 to TRBJ1-1, with 9 bases that match TRBD1. Germline V gene data show CDR1 as GTSNPN and CDR2 as SVGIG (reference sequence). The CDR3 totals 13 residues. V shed 7 bases, J shed 0 bases, and the junction held 3 bases outside the gene matches. This chain's CDR3 is CALDRGMNTEAFF. Here the CDR3 DNA reads TGTGCCTTGGACAGGGGAATGAACACTGAAGCTTTCTTT. The full variable domain, rest sourced from reference TRBV30 and TRBJ1-1, is SQTIHQWPATLVQPVGSPLSLECTVEGTSNPNLYWYRQAAGRGLQLLFYSVGIGQISSEVPQNLSASRPQDRQFILSSKKLLLSDSGFYLCALDRGMNTEAFFGQGTRLTVV.

V and J are TRBV18 and TRBJ1-1; perhaps TRBD1 as D (5 bases). The germline V gene has CDR1 KGHSH and CDR2 LQKENI. CDR3 length equals 14 residues. V lost 3 bases to trimming and J lost 6 bases, with 14 bases between them. CDR3 protein: CASSPDSLGAEAFF. The DNA for the CDR3 is TGTGCCAGCTCACCCGACAGTCTAGGCGCTGAAGCTTTCTTT.

The V call is TRBV29-1, the J call TRBJ1-1, with 7 nucleotides matching TRBD1. The CDR3 has 14 amino acids. Trimming removed 6 bases from V and 5 bases from J; junction bases left unmatched: 12. Germline V gene sequence: CDR1 SQVTM, CDR2 ANQGSEA. CDR3 sequence: CSVAAGGGETEAFF. CDR3 nucleotides: TGCAGCGTCGCAGCAGGGGGAGGAGAGACTGAAGCTTTCTTT.

The V gene is TRBV12-5, the J gene TRBJ1-2; D not resolved. Trimming removed 2 bases from V and 7 bases from J, with 14 bases in between. CDR1 and CDR2 from the germline V gene are LGHNT and FRNRAP. The CDR3 loop spans 14 amino acids. The CDR3 is CASGLTLRNGGYTF. The CDR3 region has the DNA TGTGCTAGTGGTTTGACTTTGAGGAATGGTGGCTACACCTTC. Based on the CDR3 plus reference TRBV12-5 and TRBJ1-2, the full variable domain is DARVTQTPRHKVTEMGQEVTMRCQPILGHNTVFWYRQTMMQGLELLAYFRNRAPLDDSGMPKDRFSAEMPDATLATLKIQPSEPRDSAVYFCASGLTLRNGGYTFGSGTRLTVV.

The chain couples TRBV19 to TRBJ1-1, with D unclear. The CDR3 loop spans 15 amino acids. Germline lookup yields CDR1 LNHDA and CDR2 SQIVND (reference sequence). The V end was cut by 2 bases, the J end by 0 bases, with 10 bases between. The CDR3 region is CASSILGTLNTEAFF. The DNA for the CDR3 is TGTGCCAGTAGTATATTGGGCACCCTGAACACTGAAGCTTTCTTT.

The chain links TRBV6-2 or TRBV6-3 to TRBJ2-7, with 8 bases lining up with TRBD1. CDR1 MNHEY and CDR2 SVGEGT come from the germline V gene. This CDR3 region has 15 residues. V dropped 0 bases and J dropped 2; count of bases not matched to a gene: 3. The CDR3 here is CASSYSRQGTYEQYF. The DNA for the CDR3 is TGTGCCAGCAGTTACTCGAGACAGGGGACCTACGAGCAGTACTTC.

This chain connects TRBV27 to TRBJ1-5; TRBD1 matches 8 bases. This CDR3 comprises 16 residues. J was trimmed by 2 bases and V by 5 bases; bases with no gene match: 8. Germline V gene data show CDR1 as MNHEY and CDR2 as SMNVEV (reference sequence). The CDR3 nucleotides are TGTGCCAGCAGTCTCCAGGGGGCGCGGGGCAATCAGCCCCAGCATTTT. It encodes CASSLQGARGNQPQHF.

For this clone: The junction departs from germline at one end; a sequencing error may be responsible. The V gene is TRBV28, the J gene TRBJ1-5, with 7 bases fitting TRBD1. Germline CDR1 reads MDHEN; CDR2 reads SYDVKM. The length of the CDR3 is 13 residues. Here the CDR3 DNA reads TGTGCCGGCAGGCTGACAGGGAGTCAGCCCCAGCATTTT. Translating gives CAGRLTGSQPQHF.

The genes are TRBV19 and TRBJ2-1; the D gene is possibly TRBD1 (5 bases). Germline lookup yields CDR1 LNHDA and CDR2 SQIVND (reference sequence). The V end was cut by 2 bases, the J end by 10 bases, with 15 bases between. The length of the CDR3 is 14 residues. In DNA form, the CDR3 reads TGTGCCAGTAGTATAACAGGCCTCTTTCCGGAGCAGTTCTTC. It codes for CASSITGLFPEQFF.

The V and J genes are TRBV4-1 and TRBJ2-2; D perhaps matches TRBD2 (6 bases). V lost 3 bases and J lost 0, with 11 bases in between. This CDR3 is built from 16 residues. Per the germline V gene, CDR1 is MGHRA and CDR2 is YSYEKL. The CDR3 loop reads CASSHAGLTNTGELFF. CDR3 nucleotide sequence: TGCGCCAGCAGCCACGCGGGGCTAACGAACACCGGGGAGCTGTTTTTT.

This clone has more than one count but fewer than ten. The V and J genes are TRBV11-2 and TRBJ2-7; 8 bases are shared with TRBD2. The CDR3 is 15 residues long. The germline V gene encodes CDR1 SGHAT and CDR2 FQNNGV. J was trimmed by 1 base and V by 6 bases; bases with no gene match: 8. CDR3 in amino acids: CASSYTSGASYEQYF. The CDR3 DNA reads TGTGCCAGCAGTTACACTAGCGGTGCTTCCTACGAGCAGTACTTC.

The V gene is TRBV30, the J gene TRBJ2-3; 8 bases agree with TRBD2. This CDR3 is built from 19 residues. CDR1 GTSNPN and CDR2 SVGIG come from the germline V gene (reference sequence). With 7 bases clipped from V and 0 bases from J, the junction kept 21 bases outside the gene matches. Written as DNA, the CDR3 is TGTGCCTTGGCGGGGGGAGCGAGAATGAAATATACTAGCACAGATACGCAGTATTTT. Translating gives CALAGGARMKYTSTDTQYF.

This clone appeared a single time. The chain has TRBV7-9 and TRBJ2-5, with D perhaps TRBD1 (6 bases). From germline, CDR1 is SEHNR and CDR2 FQNEAQ (reference sequence). V lost 0 bases and J 6 bases, leaving 11 bases between the germline ends. The CDR3 sequence is 14 residues long. The CDR3 is CASSLAEGVQTQYF. In DNA, the CDR3 is TGTGCCAGCAGCTTAGCAGAGGGGGTACAGACCCAGTACTTC.